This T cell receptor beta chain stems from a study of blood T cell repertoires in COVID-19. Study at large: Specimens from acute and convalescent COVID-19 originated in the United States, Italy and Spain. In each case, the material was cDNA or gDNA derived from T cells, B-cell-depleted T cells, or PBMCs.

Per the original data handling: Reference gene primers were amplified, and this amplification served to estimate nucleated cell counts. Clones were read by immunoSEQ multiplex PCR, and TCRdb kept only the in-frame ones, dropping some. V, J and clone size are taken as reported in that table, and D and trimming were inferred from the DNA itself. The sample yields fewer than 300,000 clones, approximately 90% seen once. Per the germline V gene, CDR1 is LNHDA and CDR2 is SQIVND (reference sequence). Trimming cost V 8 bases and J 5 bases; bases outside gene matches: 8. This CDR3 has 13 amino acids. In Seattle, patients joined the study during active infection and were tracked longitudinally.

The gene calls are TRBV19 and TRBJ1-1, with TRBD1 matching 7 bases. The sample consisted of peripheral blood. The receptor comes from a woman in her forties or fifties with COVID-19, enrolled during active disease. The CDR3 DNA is TGTGCCAGTCGCCAGGGGGTTGGAACTGAAGCTTTCTTT. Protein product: CASRQGVGTEAFF.